Below, one T cell receptor beta chain is given with its context. Its antigen is currently unknown. The data are from a study of a mutant IDH1 vaccine in newly diagnosed glioma. At the level of the study: Patients were pretreated with radiotherapy, temozolomide, or both, mostly both.

Assay used: immunoSEQ multiplex PCR; TCRdb lists only in-frame clones, some missing. Of under 70,000 clones detected, over 75% appear once; the ten largest clones hold 10% to 15%. V was clipped by 0 bases and J by 5 bases, with 10 bases between them. The CDR3 contains 14 residues. CDR1 is SGHDN, CDR2 FVKESK, per germline. Described time point: week 23, last vaccination. The study gave 300 ug of mutant IDH1 20-mer peptide per vaccine dose, with topical imiquimod. This sequence was found in a man aged 18 to 35 with glioma. V gene TRBV14 combines with J gene TRBJ1-2; D is undetermined. This material consisted of PBMCs, taken from a glioma patient whose treatment included an IDH1 peptide vaccine. For the CDR3, the DNA is TGTGCCAGCAGCCAAGAACGGTCCCAATATGGCTACACCTTC. It encodes CASSQERSQYGYTF.